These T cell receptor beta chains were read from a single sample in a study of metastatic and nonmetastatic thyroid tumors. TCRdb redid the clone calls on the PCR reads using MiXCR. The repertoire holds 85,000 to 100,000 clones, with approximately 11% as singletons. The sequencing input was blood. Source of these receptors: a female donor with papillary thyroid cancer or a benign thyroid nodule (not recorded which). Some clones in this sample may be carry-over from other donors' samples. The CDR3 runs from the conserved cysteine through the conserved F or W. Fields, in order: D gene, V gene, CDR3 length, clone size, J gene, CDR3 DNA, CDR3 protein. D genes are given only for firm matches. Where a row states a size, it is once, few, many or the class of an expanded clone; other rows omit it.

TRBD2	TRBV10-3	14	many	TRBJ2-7	TGTGCCATCAGTGAGTTAGCGGGAGAGACCGAGCAGTACTTC	CAISELAGETEQYF
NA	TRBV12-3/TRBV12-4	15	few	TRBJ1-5	TGTGCCAGCAGTTTATCCGACAGTGAAGGTCAGCCCCAGCATTTT	CASSLSDSEGQPQHF
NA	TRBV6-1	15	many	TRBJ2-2	TGTGCCAGCAGTTCCGGGTCGGGGCGAACCGGGGAGCTGTTTTTT	CASSSGSGRTGELFF
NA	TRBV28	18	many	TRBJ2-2	TGTGCCAGCAGTTTCGGTGCAGTTTGGCGACGTAACACCGGGGAGCTGTTTTTT	CASSFGAVWRRNTGELFF
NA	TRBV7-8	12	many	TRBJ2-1	TGTGCCAGCAGCTTGTTGGCGGTTGAGCAGTTCTTC	CASSLLAVEQFF
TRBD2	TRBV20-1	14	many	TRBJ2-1	TGCAGTGCTAGCCTAGCGGGGCCCCGATCGAATCAGTTCTTC	CSASLAGPRSNQFF
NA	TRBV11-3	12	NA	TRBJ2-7	TGTGCCAGCAGCCTGGACATCGGAGAGCAGTACTTT	CASSLDIGEQYF
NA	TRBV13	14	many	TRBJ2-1	TGTGCCAGCAGCTTAGGATTACATCCCAATGAGCAGTTCTTC	CASSLGLHPNEQFF
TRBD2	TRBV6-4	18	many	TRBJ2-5	TGTGCCAGCAGTGACCCCGGTTGCTCTAGCGGGATCCAAGAGACCCAGTACTTC	CASSDPGCSSGIQETQYF
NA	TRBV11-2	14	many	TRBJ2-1	TGTGCCAGCAGCTTAAGTCACCGCTTCAATGAGCAGTTCTTC	CASSLSHRFNEQFF
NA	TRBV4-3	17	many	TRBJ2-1	TGCGCCAGCAGCCAGAATCTAGCGCCACCCTCCGGATATGAGCAGTTCTTC	CASSQNLAPPSGYEQFF
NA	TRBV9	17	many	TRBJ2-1	TGTGCCAGCAGCTACCACCTCAGGGGACCTTCGGGCAATGAGCAGTTCTTC	CASSYHLRGPSGNEQFF
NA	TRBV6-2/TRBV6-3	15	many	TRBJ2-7	TGTGCCAGCAGTTATCTCGGCGGGGCCTCCTACGAGCAGTACTTC	CASSYLGGASYEQYF
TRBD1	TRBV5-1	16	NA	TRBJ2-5	TGCTCCAGCAGCGGGCCCAGGGGGCAGGTTGGAGAGACCCAGTACTTC	CSSSGPRGQVGETQYF
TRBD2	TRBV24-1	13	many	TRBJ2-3	TGTGCCACCGGACTAGCGGGCACAGATACGCAGTATTTT	CATGLAGTDTQYF
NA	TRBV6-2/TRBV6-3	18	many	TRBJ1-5	TGTGCCAGCAGTTACTCTGGGGCTGGAAGGGTGAGCAATCAGCCCCAGCATTTT	CASSYSGAGRVSNQPQHF
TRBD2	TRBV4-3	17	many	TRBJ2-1	TGCGCCAGCAGCCAAGATAAGGCGGGAGGGGCCTACAATGAGCAGTTCTTC	CASSQDKAGGAYNEQFF
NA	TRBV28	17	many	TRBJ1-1	TGTGCCAGCAGTTTCCTCAGCGGGGGGGACCTTGGGACTGAAGCTTTCTTT	CASSFLSGGDLGTEAFF
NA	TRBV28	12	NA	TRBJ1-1	TGTGCCAGCAGCCGAATCCTACGAGAAGCTTTCTTT	CASSRILREAFF
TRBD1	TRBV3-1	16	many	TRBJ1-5	TGTGCCAGCAGCCAAGCTCGGGACAGCAACAATCAGCCCCAGCATTTT	CASSQARDSNNQPQHF
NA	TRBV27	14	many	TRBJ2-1	TGTGCCAGCAGTTTAGTTGGGATTTACAATGAGCAGTTCTTC	CASSLVGIYNEQFF
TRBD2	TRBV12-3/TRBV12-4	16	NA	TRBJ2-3	TGTGCCAGCAGTTTTGGGCTAGCGGGAGGGGCAGATACGCAGTATTTT	CASSFGLAGGADTQYF
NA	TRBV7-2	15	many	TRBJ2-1	TGTGCCAGCAGCTCAGAAGGGACCCACCCCAATGAGCAGTTCTTC	CASSSEGTHPNEQFF
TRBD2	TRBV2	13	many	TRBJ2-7	TGTGCCAGCAGTCTAGCGGGAGGCTACGAGCAGTACTTC	CASSLAGGYEQYF
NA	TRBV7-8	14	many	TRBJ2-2	TGTGCCAGCAGGATAAAAGAGAGCACCGGGGAGCTGTTTTTT	CASRIKESTGELFF